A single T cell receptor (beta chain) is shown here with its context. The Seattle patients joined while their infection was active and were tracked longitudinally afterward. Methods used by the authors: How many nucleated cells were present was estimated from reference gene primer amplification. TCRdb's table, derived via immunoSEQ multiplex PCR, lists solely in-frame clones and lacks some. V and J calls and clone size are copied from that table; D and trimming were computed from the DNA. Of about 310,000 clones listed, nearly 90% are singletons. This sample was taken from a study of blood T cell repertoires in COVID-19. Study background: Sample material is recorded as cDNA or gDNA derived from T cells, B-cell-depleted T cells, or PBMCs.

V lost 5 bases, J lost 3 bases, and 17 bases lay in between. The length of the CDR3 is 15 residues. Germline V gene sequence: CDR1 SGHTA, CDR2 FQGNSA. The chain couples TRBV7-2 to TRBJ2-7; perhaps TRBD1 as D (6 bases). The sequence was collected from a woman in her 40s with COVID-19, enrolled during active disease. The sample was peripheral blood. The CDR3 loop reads CASSPTRTAFYEQYF. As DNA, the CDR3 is TGTGCCAGCAGCCCGACTCGGACAGCTTTCTACGAGCAGTACTTC.